This entry lists 19 T cell receptor beta chains sequenced from one sample in a study of breast tumors, draining lymph nodes, adjacent tissues. TCRdb redid the calling of the multiplex PCR reads with MiXCR, one entry per CDR3 protein. The sample gives 150,000 to 250,000 distinct CDR3 sequences, roughly 31% of which show up once; 4% to 5.5% is in the top ten. Samples came from axillary lymph nodes draining the breast cancer. Specimen: axillary lymph node tissue. The receptors were gathered from a female donor with breast cancer. Some clones in this sample may be carry-over from other donors' samples.

This clonotype appeared many times. J is TRBJ2-1 and V is TRBV6-6; D could derive from TRBD1 or TRBD2 (5 bases each). Looked up from germline, CDR1 is MNHNY and CDR2 is SVGAGI (reference sequence). V lost 2 bases and J 4 bases, leaving 9 bases between the germline ends. The CDR3 extends over 14 amino acids. The DNA of the CDR3 is TGTGCCAGCAGTTACGGGACGGATTACAATGAGCAGTTCTTC. Encoded protein: CASSYGTDYNEQFF.

In regard to this clonotype: A much larger clone sits a single nucleotide away, making a read error possible. The chain couples TRBV6-1 to TRBJ2-1; the D is unclear. V was shortened by 5 bases and J by 7 bases, with 12 bases between the two germline ends. The CDR3 is 13 amino acids. CDR1 is MNHNS, CDR2 SASEGT, per germline. The chain's CDR3 is CASSPIVGNEQFF. DNA for the CDR3: TGTGCCAGCAGTCCGATAGTGGGTAATGAGCAGTTCTTC.

In the case of this clonotype: Because the CDR3 is missing its conserved closing phenylalanine or tryptophan, this is likely a read error. The genes are TRBV20-1 and TRBJ2-5; D gene ambiguous. CDR1 and CDR2 from the germline V gene are DFQATT and SNEGSKA (reference sequence). The V gene lost 0 bases and the J gene lost 4 bases, with 15 bases spanning the gap. This CDR3 has 15 amino acids. The DNA for the CDR3 is TGCAGTGCTAGAGATCTCCGCAGAACGGTAGAGACCCAGTACTGC. The encoded protein is CSARDLRRTVETQYC.

This clonotype was observed at least ten times. This chain joins TRBV28 and TRBJ2-7; D is ambiguous. V lost 5 bases, J lost 2 bases, and 7 bases lay in between. The CDR3 sequence is 12 residues long. The germline CDR1 and CDR2 sequences are MDHEN and SYDVKM. This CDR3 is CASSMDPYEQYF. The CDR3 DNA is TGTGCCAGCAGTATGGACCCCTACGAGCAGTACTTC.

With respect to this clonotype: The conserved phenylalanine or tryptophan is not found at the CDR3 terminus, so this likely reflects a read error. The DNA is left out, because the CDR3 cannot be placed on it with certainty; the CDR3 is given as TCRdb lists it. The V call is TRBV7-9, the J call TRBJ2-7. The CDR3 numbers 15 amino acids, ends counted. Germline CDR1 and CDR2: SEHNR and FQNEAQ (reference sequence). The CDR3 spells CASSDGRWASYEQHS.

At least ten counts were recorded for this clonotype. This chain uses TRBV20-1 with TRBJ1-2; TRBD1 matches at 10 bases. Germline V gene data show CDR1 as DFQATT and CDR2 as SNEGSKA (reference sequence). The V and J ends lost 6 bases and 5 bases, in that order; junction bases with no gene match: 15. This CDR3 has 16 amino acids. CDR3 bases: TGCAGTGCCAGTCCCGGGACAGGGGTCCTTGGGTATGGCTACACCTTC. Encoded protein: CSASPGTGVLGYGYTF.

The chain has TRBV6-1 and TRBJ1-1, with D possibly TRBD1 on 5 matching bases. This CDR3 contains 15 residues. V lost 7 bases, J lost 3 bases, and 18 bases lay in between. Germline V CDR1 and CDR2: MNHNS, SASEGT. CDR3 DNA sequence: TGTGCCAGCACCCTAGGGCCGGGGCGGGACACTGAAGCTTTCTTT. Translation: CASTLGPGRDTEAFF.

This clonotype was picked up many times. The chain has TRBV30 and TRBJ1-4, with TRBD1 as a possible D gene (6 bases). The V and J ends lost 5 bases and 5 bases respectively, with 12 bases between them. CDR1 is GTSNPN and CDR2 is SVGIG in the germline V gene (reference sequence). CDR3 length equals 13 residues. The CDR3 sequence: CAWATGRNEKLFF. CDR3 coding DNA: TGTGCCTGGGCGACAGGCCGGAATGAAAAACTGTTTTTT. The variable domain in full, with the rest retrieved from reference TRBV30 and TRBJ1-4, is SQTIHQWPATLVQPVGSPLSLECTVEGTSNPNLYWYRQAAGRGLQLLFYSVGIGQISSEVPQNLSASRPQDRQFILSSKKLLLSDSGFYLCAWATGRNEKLFFGSGTQLSVL.

The table lists this clonotype with many counts. The V call is TRBV4-1, the J call TRBJ2-7, with a weak D call TRBD1 (6 bases). Trimming stripped 2 bases from V and 3 bases from J, with 14 bases between. The CDR3 spans 15 residues. Germline V gene lookup returns CDR1 MGHRA and CDR2 YSYEKL. CDR3 residues: CASSQPQQGVYEQYF. The CDR3 region has the DNA TGCGCCAGCAGCCAACCTCAACAGGGCGTCTACGAGCAGTACTTC.

This clonotype was seen at least ten times. The V and J genes are TRBV15 and TRBJ2-7, with D uncertain. CDR3 length: 15 amino acids. Germline CDR1 reads LNHNV; CDR2 reads YYDKDF (reference sequence). V gave up 0 bases and J gave up 6 bases, with 15 bases separating them. The CDR3 DNA reads as TGTGCCACCAGCAGAGAAAGCAGCAGGTTCAGCGAGCAGTACTTC. Protein product: CATSRESSRFSEQYF.

There are many counts of this clonotype. The V call is TRBV20-1, the J call TRBJ2-1, with 11 positions matching TRBD2. The V gene's germline CDR1 is DFQATT and CDR2 SNEGSKA (reference sequence). Trimming at V came to 0 bases and at J to 7 bases, leaving 8 bases not matched to a gene. This CDR3 comprises 16 residues. CDR3 sequence reads: CSARDDATSGKNEQFF. The CDR3, as DNA: TGCAGTGCTAGAGATGACGCGACTAGCGGGAAGAATGAGCAGTTCTTC.

This clonotype came up many times. The gene calls are TRBV29-1 and TRBJ2-3; D call uncertain. Germline V gene sequence: CDR1 SQVTM, CDR2 ANQGSEA. V lost 4 bases, J lost 2 bases, and 10 bases lay in between. The CDR3 is made up of 13 amino acids. CDR3 nucleotides: TGCAGCGTTGGGCTGAGCTACACAGATACGCAGTATTTT. Protein: CSVGLSYTDTQYF.

This CDR3 is CASQDNMNTEAFF. In DNA form, the CDR3 reads TGTGCCAGCCAGGACAACATGAACACTGAAGCTTTCTTT. V gene TRBV3-1 combines with J gene TRBJ1-1; possible D gene TRBD1, 5 bases. Deletions cut 8 bases from V and 0 bases from J, with 10 bases between. CDR3 length: 13 amino acids. In germline, CDR1 is LGHDT, CDR2 YNNKEL (reference sequence).

This clonotype was counted only a few times. One junction end does not reproduce the germline sequence, and a read error may be involved. This chain joins TRBV11-1 and TRBJ1-4; D is uncertain. The CDR3 sequence is 13 residues long. Germline lookup yields CDR1 SGHAT and CDR2 FQDESV (reference sequence). The CDR3 region is CASSLEEGEKLCF. The CDR3 DNA sequence: TGTGCCAGCAGCTTAGAGGAGGGCGAAAAACTGTGTTTT.

Ten or more counts support this clonotype. The chain links TRBV19 to TRBJ1-5, with D unresolved. Trimming left V 4 bases short and J 4 bases short, with 14 bases between. The CDR3 loop spans 15 amino acids. Germline-derived CDR1 and CDR2 are LNHDA and SQIVND (reference sequence). CDR3 residues: CASSKVGVVNQPQHF. The CDR3 DNA reads as TGTGCCAGTAGTAAGGTCGGGGTAGTAAATCAGCCCCAGCATTTT. Combining the CDR3 with reference TRBV19 and TRBJ1-5 gives the whole variable domain DGGITQSPKYLFRKEGQNVTLSCEQNLNHDAMYWYRQDPGQGLRLIYYSQIVNDFQKGDIAEGYSVSREKKESFPLTVTSAQKNPTAFYLCASSKVGVVNQPQHFGDGTRLSIL.

This clonotype was picked up many times. The chain is built from TRBV29-1 and TRBJ2-1, with D maybe TRBD1 (6 bases). The germline V gene has CDR1 SQVTM and CDR2 ANQGSEA. Trimming took off 2 bases at V and 5 bases at J, with 13 bases between the two ends. The CDR3 runs 14 residues. CDR3 sequence (DNA): TGCAGCGTTGAAATCCAGGGGAGAGACAATGAGCAGTTCTTC. Amino acids: CSVEIQGRDNEQFF.

This rearrangement joins TRBV7-2 to TRBJ2-1; weak D call: TRBD1 (6 bases). V lost 3 bases and J lost 2, with 8 bases in between. Germline CDR1 is SGHTA and CDR2 is FQGNSA. CDR3 length equals 14 residues. The CDR3 spells CASSFQGTYNEQFF. The CDR3 region has the DNA TGTGCCAGCAGCTTCCAGGGGACCTACAATGAGCAGTTCTTC.

This clonotype has ten or more counts. This chain connects TRBV5-6 to TRBJ2-7, with 8 positions matching TRBD2. The CDR3 has 14 residues. Germline V gene sequence: CDR1 SGHDT, CDR2 YYEEEE. J was trimmed by 4 bases and V by 2 bases; bases with no gene match: 5. The CDR3 here is CASSLGTSLYEQYF. CDR3 coding DNA: TGTGCCAGCAGCTTAGGGACTAGTCTGTACGAGCAGTACTTC.

CDR3 residues: CASSLGSGRVYNEQFF. DNA for the CDR3: TGTGCCAGCAGTTTGGGCAGCGGGAGAGTATACAATGAGCAGTTCTTC. The chain employs TRBV28 and TRBJ2-1, with 8 bases lining up with TRBD2. V lost 3 bases and J lost 4; bases outside the gene matches: 8. Germline V lookup: CDR1 MDHEN, CDR2 SYDVKM. The CDR3 extends over 16 amino acids.